This paragraph reports one TCR beta chain. The length of the CDR3 is 16 residues. The V end was cut by 3 bases, the J end by 3 bases, with 17 bases between. Germline-derived CDR1 and CDR2 are KGHSH and LQKENI. This sample was included in a study of blood T cell repertoires in COVID-19. Study as a whole: The origin of the acute and convalescent COVID-19 samples was the United States, Italy and Spain. The cDNA or gDNA used as material had been derived from T cells, B-cell-depleted T cells, or PBMCs.

Original processing notes: Scientists estimated how many nucleated cells there were by amplifying reference gene primers. Clones were read by immunoSEQ multiplex PCR, and TCRdb kept only the in-frame ones, dropping some. Clone size and the V and J calls come from that table; the DNA yielded D and trimming. The data hold roughly 100,000 clones, with around 88% observed a single time. The V gene is TRBV18, the J gene TRBJ1-2, with D possibly TRBD1 on 5 matching bases. The sample consisted of peripheral blood. The receptor was isolated from a human donor in a cohort sampled during active COVID-19. The CDR3 is CASSPYKRGTDYGYTF. In nucleotides, the CDR3 is TGTGCCAGCTCACCCTACAAGCGGGGCACGGACTATGGCTACACCTTC. The whole variable domain, filled in from reference TRBV18 and TRBJ1-2, reads NAGVMQNPRHLVRRRGQEARLRCSPMKGHSHVYWYRQLPEEGLKFMVYLQKENIIDESGMPKERFSAEFPKEGPSILRIQQVVRGDSAAYFCASSPYKRGTDYGYTFGSGTRLTVV.